Listed below are T cell receptor beta chains from one sample, sequenced in a study of response to subunit inactivated influenza vaccine. One entry per CDR3 protein results from TCRdb running MiXCR on the RT-PCR reads. Among over 800,000 distinct CDR3 sequences, approximately 21% were seen once, and the ten largest hold 9.5% to 13%. The sample here was PBMCs from blood, taken about 5 days after vaccination. These TCRs come from a man in his forties or fifties who received an inactivated influenza vaccine. CDR3s include the opening cysteine and the closing phenylalanine or tryptophan. A D gene is named only where the DNA matches it firmly. The listing skips clone size in some rows; elsewhere it reads once, few, many or a size class.

cdr3_length	clone_size	d_call	v_call	j_call	cdr3_aa	cdr3_nt
11	few	.	TRBV29-1	TRBJ1-4	CSGREGEKLFF	TGCAGCGGAAGGGAGGGTGAAAAACTGTTTTTT
13	.	.	TRBV7-9	TRBJ1-1	CASSLVGRPEAFF	TGTGCCAGCAGCTTAGTAGGCAGGCCCGAAGCTTTCTTT
14	many	TRBD2	TRBV24-1	TRBJ2-1	CATRRGTSSNEQFF	TGTGCCACCAGACGAGGGACTAGCAGCAATGAGCAGTTCTTC
11	many	TRBD1	TRBV24-1	TRBJ1-2	CAAGQGLGYTF	TGTGCCGCCGGACAGGGACTTGGCTACACCTTC
15	.	.	TRBV5-1	TRBJ2-1	CASSFAVGSYNEQFF	TGCGCCAGCAGCTTTGCGGTAGGGTCCTACAATGAGCAGTTCTTC
15	many	.	TRBV7-2	TRBJ2-3	CASSPYPAAPDTQYF	TGTGCCAGCAGCCCCTACCCCGCGGCCCCAGATACGCAGTATTTT
18	.	TRBD2	TRBV7-2	TRBJ2-1	CASSLAPGPRTSGSKQFF	TGTGCCAGCAGCTTAGCACCCGGACCTAGGACTAGCGGGAGTAAGCAGTTCTTC
14	few	.	TRBV4-3	TRBJ2-1	CASSPASSYNEQFF	TGCGCCAGCAGCCCGGCCTCCTCCTACAATGAGCAGTTCTTC
14	.	TRBD2	TRBV4-1	TRBJ2-7	CASSQGLAGGSRYF	TGCGCCAGCAGCCAAGGACTAGCGGGGGGTAGTAGGTACTTC
12	.	.	TRBV7-6	TRBJ2-7	CASSPLDYEQYF	TGTGCCAGCAGCCCTCTCGACTACGAGCAGTACTTC
14	.	.	TRBV10-3	TRBJ2-5	CAISGVRGAETQYF	TGTGCCATCAGTGGCGTCCGGGGAGCAGAGACCCAGTACTTC
15	once	.	TRBV4-3	TRBJ1-2	CASSQEILGQDGYTF	TGCGCCAGCAGCCAAGAGATTTTGGGTCAGGACGGCTACACCTTC
16	many	.	TRBV15	TRBJ2-2	CATSRETGTNTGELFF	TGTGCCACCAGCAGAGAAACAGGGACGAACACCGGGGAGCTGTTTTTT
15	few	.	TRBV7-9	TRBJ2-7	CASSLVSGSLYEQYF	TGTGCCAGCAGCTTAGTGAGCGGGTCCCTCTACGAGCAGTACTTC
17	.	TRBD2	TRBV25-1	TRBJ2-5	CASSGHPGEGSGETQYF	TGTGCCAGCAGTGGACACCCTGGGGAGGGGTCTGGAGAGACCCAGTACTTC
11	few	.	TRBV29-1	TRBJ2-7	CSVGEGREQYF	TGCAGCGTTGGCGAGGGTCGCGAGCAGTACTTC
11	few	.	TRBV20-1	TRBJ1-2	CSATPGTGYTF	TGCAGTGCTACCCCGGGAACTGGCTACACCTTC
14	few	.	TRBV27	TRBJ2-5	CASSLSGVVKTQYF	TGTGCCAGCAGTTTATCAGGGGTCGTAAAGACCCAGTACTTC
15	many	.	TRBV6-2/TRBV6-3	TRBJ2-7	CASSYPAGSPPEQYF	TGTGCCAGCAGTTATCCGGCGGGTTCCCCTCCCGAGCAGTACTTC
14	many	.	TRBV5-1	TRBJ2-7	CASSLGDQSYEQYF	TGCGCCAGCAGCTTGGGGGACCAATCCTACGAGCAGTACTTC
12	many	.	TRBV12-3/TRBV12-4	TRBJ2-5	CASSPTTETQYF	TGTGCCAGCAGTCCCACGACGGAGACCCAGTACTTC
14	few	TRBD1	TRBV20-1	TRBJ2-7	CSASRDRGLYEQYF	TGCAGTGCTAGCCGGGACAGGGGGTTGTACGAGCAGTACTTC
11	few	TRBD2	TRBV29-1	TRBJ2-1	CSVLAGAEQFF	TGCAGCGTCCTAGCGGGGGCTGAGCAGTTCTTC
15	.	.	TRBV4-3	TRBJ2-3	CASSQDYRGTDTQYF	TGCGCCAGCAGCCAAGATTACCGGGGGACAGATACGCAGTATTTT
13	.	TRBD2	TRBV5-1	TRBJ2-5	CASSSSSGGTQYF	TGCGCCAGCAGCTCCTCTAGCGGAGGGACCCAGTACTTC
15	many	.	TRBV4-3	TRBJ2-7	CASSQDRGLSYEQYF	TGCGCCAGCAGCCAAGATCGGGGCCTGTCCTACGAGCAGTACTTC
14	many	.	TRBV20-1	TRBJ1-6	CSARRDGNNSPLHF	TGCAGTGCAAGGAGGGACGGAAATAATTCACCCCTCCACTTT